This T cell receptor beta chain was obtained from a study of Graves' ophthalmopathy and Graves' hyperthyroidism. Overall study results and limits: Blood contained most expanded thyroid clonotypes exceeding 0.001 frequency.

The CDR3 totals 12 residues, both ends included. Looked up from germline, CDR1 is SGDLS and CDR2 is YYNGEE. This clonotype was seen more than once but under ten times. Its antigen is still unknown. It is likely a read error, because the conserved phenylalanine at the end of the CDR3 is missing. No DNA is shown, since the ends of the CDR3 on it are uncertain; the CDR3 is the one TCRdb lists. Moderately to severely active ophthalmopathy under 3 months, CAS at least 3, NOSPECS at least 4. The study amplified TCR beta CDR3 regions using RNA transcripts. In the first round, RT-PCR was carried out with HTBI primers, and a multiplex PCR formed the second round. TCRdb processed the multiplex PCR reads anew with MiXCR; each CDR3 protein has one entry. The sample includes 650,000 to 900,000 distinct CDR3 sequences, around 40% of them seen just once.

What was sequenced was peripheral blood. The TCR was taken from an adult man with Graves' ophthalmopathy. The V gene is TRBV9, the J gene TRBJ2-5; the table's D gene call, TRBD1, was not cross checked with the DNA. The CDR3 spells CASSPSPREGVV.